These T cell receptor beta chains were read from a single sample in a study of monozygotic twins with inflammatory bowel disease. TCRdb reprocessed the 5' RACE reads and reports one entry per CDR3 protein, with no DNA. The sample totals nearly 450,000 distinct CDR3 sequences. Sequencing was performed on blood. These receptors were taken from a human donor with ulcerative colitis or Crohn's disease, or a healthy co-twin of an affected twin (not recorded which). The CDR3 runs from the conserved cysteine through the conserved F or W. Each record gives: CDR3 length, V gene, J gene, CDR3 protein.

>15|TRBV4-1|TRBJ1-2
CASSQDVLPNYGYTF
>15|TRBV27|TRBJ1-2
CASSYAGRGGYGYTF
>15|TRBV7-2|TRBJ2-2
CASSAGLLVTGELFF
>15|TRBV18|TRBJ1-2
CASSPGTEGRIGYTF
>16|TRBV5-1|TRBJ1-4
CASSSGTAATNEKLFF
>13|TRBV6-5|TRBJ1-1
CASSRGTADEAFF
>13|TRBV19|TRBJ1-2
CASSIDGVGGYTF
>11|TRBV5-1|TRBJ1-1
CASIGDTEAFF
>16|TRBV19|TRBJ1-3
CASSIGRAISGNTIYF
>13|TRBV20-1|TRBJ2-1
CSAHQGSYNEQFF
>15|TRBV4-1|TRBJ1-3
CASSRTPEAGNTIYF
>14|TRBV7-9|TRBJ1-2
CASSLGQGNNGYTF
>17|TRBV20-1|TRBJ2-1
CSARDAGALGSYNEQFF
>15|TRBV5-1|TRBJ2-5
CASGSSGALQETQYF
>11|TRBV19|TRBJ1-1
CASSSDRGTFF
>14|TRBV2|TRBJ1-3
CASKGSNSGNTIYF
>16|TRBV5-4|TRBJ2-5
CASSSKSGQFKETQYF
>17|TRBV12-3/TRBV12-4|TRBJ1-1
CASSLDRLGGENTEAFF
>14|TRBV7-2|TRBJ1-5
CASSLDHGNQPQHF
>17|TRBV3-1|TRBJ2-5
CASSQGVAGTHQETQYF
>17|TRBV5-1|TRBJ2-1
CASSLVGGIRPGYEQFF
>13|TRBV15|TRBJ2-7
CATSRGRNYEQYF
>16|TRBV20-1|TRBJ1-1
CSARRAGTVTNTEAFF
>13|TRBV7-3|TRBJ1-1
CASSSPPNTEAFF
>14|TRBV5-1|TRBJ2-5
CASSSPVDQETQYF
>15|TRBV20-1|TRBJ2-7
CSARDMTSGAYEQYF
>15|TRBV20-1|TRBJ1-4
CSARDLGDAREKLFF
>12|TRBV4-2|TRBJ1-1
CASRQVNTEAFF
>14|TRBV6-1|TRBJ2-2
CASRGLEAGGELFF
>11|TRBV6-1|TRBJ2-5
CASTDKETQYF
>17|TRBV7-2|TRBJ1-2
CASSDFYPGRENYGYTF
>15|TRBV6-1|TRBJ2-3
CASRVAGGGTDTQYF